A single sample is the source of the 15 T cell receptor beta chains below, sequenced in a study of cytomegalovirus exposure and HLA in healthy donors (dated by TCRdb to the late 2010s). Libraries were built with the immunoSEQ multiplex PCR assay. A mixture of 60 forward primers for TCR Vbeta segments and 13 reverse primers for TCR Jbeta segments was used in the multiplex PCR. The table was pulled from immuneACCESS by TCRdb, which kept in-frame rearrangements only. Such tables lose some clones; where checked, under half of the loss comes from unresolved V genes, and the rest has no known cause. This sample is represented by hundreds of thousands of clones; roughly 80% of them were singletons. The ten largest clones capture roughly 5.5% of the sample. Sequenced input: PBMCs. The receptors come from a man aged 40-55 years in good health and CMV-seropositive.

Concerning this clone itself: An end of the junction differs from the germline gene, which may be a read error. J is TRBJ2-5 and V is TRBV7-7, with D perhaps matching TRBD2 (6 bases). The germline gives CDR1 SSHAT, CDR2 FNYEAQ (reference sequence). The CDR3 consists of 15 residues. The CDR3, as DNA: TGTGCTAGCAGCTTAGCTTCAGCGGGCCAAGAGACCCAGTACTTC. This sequence encodes CASSLASAGQETQYF.

This clone was detected only once. The chain has TRBV29-1 and TRBJ2-7; D may be TRBD2 (6 bases). The V end was cut by 7 bases, the J end by 0 bases, with 16 bases between. The V gene's germline CDR1 is SQVTM and CDR2 ANQGSEA. The CDR3 loop spans 14 amino acids. CDR3 sequence (DNA): TGCAGCGCCGGCGGGACGGCGAGCTCCTACGAGCAGTACTTC. As protein: CSAGGTASSYEQYF.

The V and J genes are TRBV18 and TRBJ1-4; D not certain. Trimming left V 2 bases short and J 0 bases short, with 7 bases between. CDR3 size: 15 residues. Germline loops: CDR1 KGHSH, CDR2 LQKENI. The CDR3 loop is CASSPERATNEKLFF. The CDR3 DNA sequence: TGTGCCAGCTCACCAGAGAGAGCAACTAATGAAAAACTGTTTTTT.

This chain links TRBV7-6 with TRBJ1-5; D is unresolved. The CDR3 is made up of 14 amino acids. V lost 5 bases, J lost 6 bases, and 14 bases lay in between. Germline CDR1 SGHVS, CDR2 FNYEAQ. In nucleotides, the CDR3 is TGTGCCAGCAGCGCGGGCAGAGGAGGTCAGCCCCAGCATTTT. Residues: CASSAGRGGQPQHF.

The V call is TRBV28, the J call TRBJ1-1, with a weak D call TRBD1 (5 bases). CDR1 is MDHEN, CDR2 SYDVKM, per germline. The CDR3 consists of 12 residues. The V and J ends lost 2 bases and 10 bases respectively, with 11 bases between them. The CDR3, as DNA: TGTGCCAGCAGTTTAACAGGCTTCACAGCTTTCTTT. This sequence encodes CASSLTGFTAFF. The full variable domain, with the rest looked up from reference TRBV28 and TRBJ1-1, is DVKVTQSSRYLVKRTGEKVFLECVQDMDHENMFWYRQDPGLGLRLIYFSYDVKMKEKGDIPEGYSVSREKKERFSLILESASTNQTSMYLCASSLTGFTAFFGQGTRLTVV.

This sequence joins TRBV5-1 and TRBJ2-5; 7 bases map to TRBD2. This CDR3 is built from 14 residues. CDR1 is SGHRS, CDR2 YFSETQ, per germline. Unmatched junction bases numbered 6, after V lost 3 bases and J lost 4 bases. CDR3 nucleotide sequence: TGCGCCAGCAGCTCCCAAGGCGGGAGAGAGACCCAGTACTTC. Translation gives CASSSQGGRETQYF. Looking up the rest from reference TRBV5-1 and TRBJ2-5 gives the full variable domain: KAGVTQTPRYLIKTRGQQVTLSCSPISGHRSVSWYQQTPGQGLQFLFEYFSETQRNKGNFPGRFSGRQFSNSRSEMNVSTLELGDSALYLCASSSQGGRETQYFGPGTRLLVL.

This chain joins TRBV6-6 and TRBJ2-1, with 7 bases lining up with TRBD1. Germline-derived CDR1 and CDR2 are MNHNY and SVGAGI (reference sequence). CDR3 length: 15 residues. V dropped 2 bases and J dropped 2; count of bases not matched to a gene: 3. Written as DNA, the CDR3 is TGTGCCAGCAGTTACCCTGGGACAGCCTACAATGAGCAGTTCTTC. Translating it yields CASSYPGTAYNEQFF.

The V and J genes are TRBV7-9 and TRBJ2-7, with TRBD1 identical over 9 bases. This CDR3 has 17 amino acids. V shed 2 bases, J shed 3 bases, and the junction held 11 bases outside the gene matches. Germline V gene data show CDR1 as SEHNR and CDR2 as FQNEAQ (reference sequence). The CDR3 DNA follows: TGTGCCAGCAGCTTATCGGGCGGACAGGGGAAAGTCTACGAGCAGTACTTC. Translated: CASSLSGGQGKVYEQYF.

In regard to this clone: Mismatch with germline at one junction end may stem from a read error. The chain couples TRBV7-9 to TRBJ2-1; D is perhaps TRBD2 (5 bases). The CDR3 is 14 residues long. Germline V CDR1 and CDR2: SEHNR, FQNEAQ (reference sequence). CDR3 sequence (DNA): TGTTCCAGCAGCCCGACGAGCGGCTACAATGAGCAGTTCTTC. It encodes CSSSPTSGYNEQFF.

The chain uses TRBV5-1 and TRBJ2-7; the D gene is possibly TRBD2 (5 bases). V was trimmed by 0 bases and J by 3 bases, leaving 10 bases between them. From germline, CDR1 is SGHRS and CDR2 YFSETQ. This CDR3 is 14 amino acids long. The CDR3 spells CASSLDGEFYEQYF. The CDR3 DNA is TGCGCCAGCAGCTTGGACGGGGAATTCTACGAGCAGTACTTC. Supplemented by reference TRBV5-1 and TRBJ2-7, the full variable domain reads KAGVTQTPRYLIKTRGQQVTLSCSPISGHRSVSWYQQTPGQGLQFLFEYFSETQRNKGNFPGRFSGRQFSNSRSEMNVSTLELGDSALYLCASSLDGEFYEQYFGPGTRLTVT.

This chain connects TRBV6-6 to TRBJ1-1, with D unclear. Germline CDR1 reads MNHNY; CDR2 reads SVGAGI (reference sequence). The CDR3 is 14 amino acids. Deletions cut 2 bases from V and 5 bases from J, with 12 bases between. The CDR3 coding sequence is TGTGCCAGCAGTTACGCTGGCAGGTCGACTGAAGCTTTCTTT. This translates into CASSYAGRSTEAFF.

This chain joins TRBV5-6 and TRBJ2-5, with D uncertain. This CDR3 has 13 residues. Trimming stripped 1 base from V and 1 base from J, with 5 bases between. Germline V gene data show CDR1 as SGHDT and CDR2 as YYEEEE. CDR3 sequence reads: CASSLIGQETQYF. The CDR3 coding sequence is TGTGCCAGCAGCTTGATCGGCCAAGAGACCCAGTACTTC.

CDR3 in DNA: TGTGCCACCAGCAGAGATAGGGGACTAGCGGGAATTAATGAGCAGTTCTTC. It is translated as CATSRDRGLAGINEQFF. The V gene is TRBV15, the J gene TRBJ2-1; 13 nucleotides match TRBD2. This CDR3 has 17 amino acids. The J segment lost 7 bases and the V segment lost 0 bases, leaving 6 bases of the junction unmatched. Germline-derived CDR1 and CDR2 are LNHNV and YYDKDF (reference sequence).

In DNA, the CDR3 is TGCGCCAGCAGCTTGCCAGGGACAGAAAAAAATGAAGCTTTCTTT. This sequence encodes CASSLPGTEKNEAFF. The chain is built from TRBV5-1 and TRBJ1-1, with 7 bases fitting TRBD1. Per germline, CDR1 SGHRS and CDR2 YFSETQ. With V trimmed by 1 base and J by 7 bases, 10 bases remained unmatched. The CDR3 totals 15 residues. Using reference TRBV5-1 and TRBJ1-1 for the parts outside the CDR3, the full variable domain is KAGVTQTPRYLIKTRGQQVTLSCSPISGHRSVSWYQQTPGQGLQFLFEYFSETQRNKGNFPGRFSGRQFSNSRSEMNVSTLELGDSALYLCASSLPGTEKNEAFFGQGTRLTVV.

The chain employs TRBV9 and TRBJ2-1; 8 positions agree with TRBD2. Germline V gives CDR1 SGDLS, CDR2 YYNGEE. J gave up 7 bases and V 4 bases, and 10 bases lay outside the gene matches. The CDR3 totals 15 residues. The DNA of the CDR3 is TGTGCCAGCAGCCCAATAGCGGGGCCGGGGAATGAGCAGTTCTTC. This sequence encodes CASSPIAGPGNEQFF. Full variable domain (rest looked up from reference TRBV9 and TRBJ2-1): DSGVTQTPKHLITATGQRVTLRCSPRSGDLSVYWYQQSLDQGLQFLIQYYNGEERAKGNILERFSAQQFPDLHSELNLSSLELGDSALYFCASSPIAGPGNEQFFGPGTRLTVL.